This TCR gamma chain emerged from a study of gamma-delta chains in newborns, infants, children. Study-level information: Innate gammadelta T cells reportedly expand polyclonally right after birth, driven by microbial exposure, per the title.

The CDR3 spans 13 residues. Germline assignment: CDR1 EGSNGY and CDR2 YDSYNSKV. With 0 bases clipped from V and 4 bases from J, the junction kept 3 bases outside the gene matches. Remarks on this clone: A read error may explain this, as a much larger clone is one base away.

TCRdb reprocessed the reads through CATT. The sample shows around 2,400 gamma-chain clones, roughly two fifths of them seen only once. The chain combines TRGV2 with TRGJ1 or TRGJ2. Germline matching of the DNA provided the J gene here, since TCRdb leaves it blank. The specimen sequenced was blood. This clonotype was sampled from a child who was a newborn, infant or young child, either healthy, febrile or measles-vaccinated (not recorded which). This CDR3 reads CATWDGWYYKKLF. In DNA form, the CDR3 reads TGTGCCACCTGGGACGGGTGGTATTATAAGAAACTCTTT.